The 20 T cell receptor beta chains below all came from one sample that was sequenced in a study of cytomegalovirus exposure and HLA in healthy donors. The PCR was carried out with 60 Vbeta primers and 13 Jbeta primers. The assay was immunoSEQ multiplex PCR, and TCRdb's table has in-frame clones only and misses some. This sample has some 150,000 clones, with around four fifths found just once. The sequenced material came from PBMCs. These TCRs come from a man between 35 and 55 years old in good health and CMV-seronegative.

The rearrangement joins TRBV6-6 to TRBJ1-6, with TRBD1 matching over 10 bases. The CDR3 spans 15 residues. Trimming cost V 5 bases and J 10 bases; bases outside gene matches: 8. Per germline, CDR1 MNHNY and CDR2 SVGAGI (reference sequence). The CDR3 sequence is CASSPTGGEKSPLHF. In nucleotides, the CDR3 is TGTGCCAGCAGTCCGACAGGGGGCGAGAAATCACCCCTCCACTTT.

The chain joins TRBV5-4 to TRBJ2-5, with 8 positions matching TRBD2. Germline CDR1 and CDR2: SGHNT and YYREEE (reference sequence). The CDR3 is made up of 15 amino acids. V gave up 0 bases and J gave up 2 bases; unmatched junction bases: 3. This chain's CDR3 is CASSLDVAGQETQYF. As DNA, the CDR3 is TGTGCCAGCAGCTTGGATGTAGCGGGGCAAGAGACCCAGTACTTC.

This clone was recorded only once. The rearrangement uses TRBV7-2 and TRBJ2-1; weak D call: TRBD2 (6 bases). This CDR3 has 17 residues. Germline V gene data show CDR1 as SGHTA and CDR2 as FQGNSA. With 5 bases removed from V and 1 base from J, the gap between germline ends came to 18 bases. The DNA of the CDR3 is TGTGCCAGCAGCCCGGTTGGCGGGGCCGCGTCCTACAATGAGCAGTTCTTC. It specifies CASSPVGGAASYNEQFF.

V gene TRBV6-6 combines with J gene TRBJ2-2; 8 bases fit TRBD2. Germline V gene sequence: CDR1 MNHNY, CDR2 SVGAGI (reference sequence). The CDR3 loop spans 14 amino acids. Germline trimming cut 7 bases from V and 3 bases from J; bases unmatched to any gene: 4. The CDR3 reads CASNGLADTGELFF. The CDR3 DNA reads TGTGCCAGCAACGGACTAGCAGACACCGGGGAGCTGTTTTTT.

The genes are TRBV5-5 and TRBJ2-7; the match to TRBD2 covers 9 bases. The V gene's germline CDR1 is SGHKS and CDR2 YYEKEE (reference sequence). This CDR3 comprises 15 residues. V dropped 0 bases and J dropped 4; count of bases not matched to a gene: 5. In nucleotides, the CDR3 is TGTGCCAGCAGCTTGGGGCGGGAGGGCCAATACGAGCAGTACTTC. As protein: CASSLGREGQYEQYF.

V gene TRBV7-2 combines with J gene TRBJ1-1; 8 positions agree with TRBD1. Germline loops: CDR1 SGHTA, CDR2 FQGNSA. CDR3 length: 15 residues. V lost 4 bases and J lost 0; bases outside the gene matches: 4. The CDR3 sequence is CASSSQGAMNTEAFF. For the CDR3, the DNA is TGTGCCAGCAGCTCCCAGGGGGCGATGAACACTGAAGCTTTCTTT.

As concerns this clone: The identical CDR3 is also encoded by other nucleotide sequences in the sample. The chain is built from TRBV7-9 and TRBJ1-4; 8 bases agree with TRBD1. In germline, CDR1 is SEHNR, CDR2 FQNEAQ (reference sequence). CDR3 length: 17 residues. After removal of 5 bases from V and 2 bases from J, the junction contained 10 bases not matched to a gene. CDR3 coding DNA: TGTGCCAGCAGCCGGGGACAGGTGGAAGGTACTAATGAAAAACTGTTTTTT. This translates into CASSRGQVEGTNEKLFF.

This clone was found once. This chain's CDR3 is CASSWAGGPYEQYF. The CDR3 coding sequence is TGCGCCAGCAGCTGGGCCGGGGGGCCCTACGAGCAGTACTTC. The chain carries TRBV5-1 and TRBJ2-5; D may be TRBD2 (7 bases). TRBJ2-7 explains the end of the DNA better; the J call may be wrong. The CDR3 spans 14 residues. The germline V gene encodes CDR1 SGHRS and CDR2 YFSETQ.

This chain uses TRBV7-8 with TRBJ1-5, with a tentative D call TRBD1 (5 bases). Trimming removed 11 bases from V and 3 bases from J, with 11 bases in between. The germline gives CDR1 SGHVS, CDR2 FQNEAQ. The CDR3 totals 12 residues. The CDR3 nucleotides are TGTGCCTCGCAGGGCCTCAATCAGCCCCAGCATTTT. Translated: CASQGLNQPQHF.

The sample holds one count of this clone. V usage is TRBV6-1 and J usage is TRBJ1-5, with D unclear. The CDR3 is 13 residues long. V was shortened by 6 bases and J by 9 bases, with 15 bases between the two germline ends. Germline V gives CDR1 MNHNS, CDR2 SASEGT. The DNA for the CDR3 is TGTGCCAGCAGGCGCGGAACGGCCGTGCCCCAGCATTTT. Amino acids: CASRRGTAVPQHF.

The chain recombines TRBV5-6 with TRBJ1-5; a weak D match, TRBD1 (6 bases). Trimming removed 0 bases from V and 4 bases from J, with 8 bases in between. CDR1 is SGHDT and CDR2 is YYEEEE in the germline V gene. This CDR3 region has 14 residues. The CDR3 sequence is CASSLAQGNQPQHF. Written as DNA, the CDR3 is TGTGCCAGCAGCTTGGCTCAGGGGAATCAGCCCCAGCATTTT.

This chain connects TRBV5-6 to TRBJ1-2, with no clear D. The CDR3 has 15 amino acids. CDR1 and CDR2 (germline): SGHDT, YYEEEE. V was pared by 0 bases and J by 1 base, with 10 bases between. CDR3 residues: CASSLVGGFNYGYTF. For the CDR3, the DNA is TGTGCCAGCAGCTTGGTTGGCGGATTTAACTATGGCTACACCTTC.

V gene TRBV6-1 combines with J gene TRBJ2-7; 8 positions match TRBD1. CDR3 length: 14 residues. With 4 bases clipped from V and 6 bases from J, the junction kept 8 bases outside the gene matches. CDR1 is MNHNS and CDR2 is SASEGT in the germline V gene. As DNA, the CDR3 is TGTGCCAGCAGTGGGACAGGGAGGTCGGCCGAGCAGTACTTC. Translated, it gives CASSGTGRSAEQYF.

The CDR3 sequence is CASSQRGDEQYF. CDR3 bases: TGTGCCAGCAGCCAACGGGGTGACGAGCAGTACTTC. The chain carries TRBV14 and TRBJ2-7, with D perhaps matching TRBD2 (5 bases). V shed 2 bases and J shed 5 bases, with 7 bases lying between them. The germline gives CDR1 SGHDN, CDR2 FVKESK. This CDR3 is 12 amino acids long.

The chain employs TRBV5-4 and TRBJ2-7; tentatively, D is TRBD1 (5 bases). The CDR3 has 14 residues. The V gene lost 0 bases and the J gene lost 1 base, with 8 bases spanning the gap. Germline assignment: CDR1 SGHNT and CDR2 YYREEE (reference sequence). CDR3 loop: CASSLVGASYEQYF. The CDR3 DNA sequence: TGTGCCAGCAGCTTGGTTGGGGCTTCCTACGAGCAGTACTTC.

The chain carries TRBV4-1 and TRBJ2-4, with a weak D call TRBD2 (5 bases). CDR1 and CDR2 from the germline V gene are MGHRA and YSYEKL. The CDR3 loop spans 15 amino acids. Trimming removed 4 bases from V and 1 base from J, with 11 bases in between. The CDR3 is CASSLARGAKNIQYF. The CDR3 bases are TGCGCCAGCAGCCTTGCCCGCGGGGCCAAAAACATTCAGTACTTC.

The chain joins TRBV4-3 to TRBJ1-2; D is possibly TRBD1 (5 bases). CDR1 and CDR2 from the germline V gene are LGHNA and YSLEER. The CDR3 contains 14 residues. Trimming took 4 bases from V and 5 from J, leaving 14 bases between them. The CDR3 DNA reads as TGCGCCAGCAGCCGGGTCGGGACTGGATATGGCTACACCTTC. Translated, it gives CASSRVGTGYGYTF.

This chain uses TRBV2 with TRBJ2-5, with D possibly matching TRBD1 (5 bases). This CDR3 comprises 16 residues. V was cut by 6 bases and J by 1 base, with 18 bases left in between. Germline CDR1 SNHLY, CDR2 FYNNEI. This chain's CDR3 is CASRLTDINSQETQYF. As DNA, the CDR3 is TGTGCCAGCAGGTTGACAGACATAAACAGCCAAGAGACCCAGTACTTC.

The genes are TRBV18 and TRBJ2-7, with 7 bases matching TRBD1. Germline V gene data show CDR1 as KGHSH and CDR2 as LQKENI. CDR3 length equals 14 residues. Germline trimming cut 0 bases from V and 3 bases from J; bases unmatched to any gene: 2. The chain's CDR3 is CASSPPGQVYEQYF. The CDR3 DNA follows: TGTGCCAGCTCACCACCCGGACAGGTCTACGAGCAGTACTTC.

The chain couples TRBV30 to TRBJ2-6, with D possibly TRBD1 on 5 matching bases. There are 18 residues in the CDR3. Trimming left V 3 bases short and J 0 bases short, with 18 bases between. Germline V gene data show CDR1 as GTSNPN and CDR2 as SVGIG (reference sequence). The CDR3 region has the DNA TGTGCCTGGAGCGTCCAGGGCAGGACAAGCTCTGGGGCCAACGTCCTGACTTTC. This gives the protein CAWSVQGRTSSGANVLTF.